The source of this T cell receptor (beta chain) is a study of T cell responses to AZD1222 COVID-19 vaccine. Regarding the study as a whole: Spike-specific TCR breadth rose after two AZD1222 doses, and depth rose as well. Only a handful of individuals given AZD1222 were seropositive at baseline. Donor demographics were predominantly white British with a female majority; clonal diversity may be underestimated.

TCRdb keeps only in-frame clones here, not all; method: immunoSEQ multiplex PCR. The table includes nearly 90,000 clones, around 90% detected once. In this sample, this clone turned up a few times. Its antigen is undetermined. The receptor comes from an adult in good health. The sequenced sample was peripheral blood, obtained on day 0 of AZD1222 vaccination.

CDR3 loop: CAWSGQTGYNSPLHF. The CDR3, as DNA: TGTGCCTGGAGTGGACAAACGGGCTATAATTCACCCCTCCACTTT. The V call is TRBV30, the J call TRBJ1-6; D is undetermined. V shed 1 base and J shed 3 bases, with 10 bases lying between them. Germline assignment: CDR1 GTSNPN and CDR2 SVGIG (reference sequence). CDR3 length equals 15 residues.